What follows are 24 T cell receptor beta chains derived from one specimen sequenced in a study of tumor and adjacent non-tumor tissue in lung cancer. This sample's RNA came from whole unsorted tissue. TCRbeta libraries were built with three rounds of nested PCR, modified from ARM-PCR. TCRdb re-derived calls from the multiplex PCR reads in MiXCR, one entry per CDR3 protein. Found here are roughly 120,000 distinct CDR3 sequences, 60% to 80% of them singletons; the top ten hold about 40%. Material for sequencing was lung tumor tissue. These receptors were taken from a woman aged 55 to 70 with non-small cell lung cancer.

Worth noting for this clonotype: The conserved phenylalanine or tryptophan is not found at the CDR3 terminus, so this likely reflects a read error. The rearrangement uses TRBV12-3 or TRBV12-4 and TRBJ2-7, with 9 bases lining up with TRBD1. With 5 bases clipped from V and 7 bases from J, the junction kept 9 bases outside the gene matches. CDR3 size: 14 residues. CDR3 in DNA: TGTGCCAGCAGTCAAGGGACAGGGTCTGAGGAGCAGTACCTC. It specifies CASSQGTGSEEQYL.

This clonotype was picked up many times. The chain carries TRBV5-4 and TRBJ2-1, with 8 bases aligning to TRBD2. The CDR3 has 17 residues. Germline V lookup: CDR1 SGHNT, CDR2 YYREEE (reference sequence). The trim removed 3 bases at V and 10 bases at J, leaving 18 bases unmatched. The CDR3, as DNA: TGTGCCAGCAGCTCGAGAAGGGGCGCGGGAGGTATTGGAGAGCAGTTCTTC. This encodes CASSSRRGAGGIGEQFF.

As to this clonotype: A much larger clone lies one base from this, so it may be a read error. The chain carries TRBV6-1 and TRBJ1-1; possibly TRBD1 for D (5 bases). Per the germline V gene, CDR1 is MNHNS and CDR2 is SASEGT. This CDR3 has 13 residues. V was trimmed by 3 bases and J by 4 bases, leaving 9 bases between them. The CDR3 DNA sequence: TGTGCCAGCAGTGATAGGGACGTCACTGAAGCTTTCTTT. It translates to CASSDRDVTEAFF.

Regarding this clonotype: No conserved phenylalanine or tryptophan is present at the end of the CDR3, so a read error is the likely explanation. Here the CDR3 reads CAGSQDRRGDGYTL. CDR3 coding DNA: TGCGCCGGCAGCCAAGATAGGAGGGGGGATGGCTACACCTTA. The chain carries TRBV4-1 and TRBJ1-2, with a weak D call TRBD1 (6 bases). Germline CDR1 and CDR2: MGHRA and YSYEKL. This CDR3 has 14 residues.

Note on this clonotype: A much larger clonotype is one base distant, so this may be a read error. The rearrangement links TRBV20-1 to TRBJ1-5, with 8 nucleotides matching TRBD1. Germline V gene sequence: CDR1 DFQATT, CDR2 SNEGSKA (reference sequence). The CDR3 length is 13 residues. V lost 7 bases and J lost 6; bases outside the gene matches: 8. In nucleotides, the CDR3 is TGCAGTGTCGACGACAGGGGTGGTCAGCCCCAGCATTTT. The encoded protein is CSVDDRGGQPQHF.

In this sample, this clonotype turned up many times. The rearrangement uses TRBV6-5 and TRBJ1-1; D is undetermined. With 0 bases removed from V and 0 bases from J, the gap between germline ends came to 11 bases. This CDR3 has 16 amino acids. Germline V gene sequence: CDR1 MNHEY, CDR2 SVGAGI. For the CDR3, the DNA is TGTGCCAGCAGTTACTCGGCCGGACTCATGAACACTGAAGCTTTCTTT. This gives the protein CASSYSAGLMNTEAFF.

This clonotype was counted many times. The chain combines TRBV20-1 with TRBJ1-2; D remains ambiguous. The CDR3 consists of 12 residues. Trimming left V 4 bases short and J 6 bases short, with 12 bases between. The V gene's germline CDR1 is DFQATT and CDR2 SNEGSKA (reference sequence). The chain's CDR3 is CSATATGDGYTF. The CDR3 DNA reads as TGCAGTGCTACTGCGACCGGGGATGGCTACACCTTC.

This clonotype was detected only once. This could be a read error, since a much larger clone is one nucleotide away. V usage is TRBV12-3 or TRBV12-4 and J usage is TRBJ1-4; a weak D match, TRBD1 (5 bases). V was cut by 6 bases and J by 10 bases, with 18 bases left in between. The CDR3 has 14 amino acids. The CDR3 reads CASSPLPRGGKLFF. DNA for the CDR3: TGTGCCAGCAGCCCTCTGCCAAGGGGCGGAAAACTGTTTTTT.

This chain links TRBV6-6 with TRBJ1-2; the D is unclear. The V gene lost 5 bases and the J gene lost 5 bases, with 15 bases spanning the gap. This CDR3 region has 14 residues. Germline CDR1 reads MNHNY; CDR2 reads SVGAGI (reference sequence). The CDR3 protein is CASSNVHDYYGYTF. DNA of the CDR3: TGTGCCAGCAGTAACGTGCACGATTATTATGGCTACACCTTC.

To note about this clonotype: Possible read error: a much larger clone is one base away. The chain combines TRBV29-1 with TRBJ1-5; the match to TRBD1 covers 9 bases. This CDR3 region has 13 residues. CDR1 and CDR2 (germline): SQVTM, ANQGSEA. This chain's CDR3 is CSVATGGKQHQHF. Here the CDR3 DNA reads TGCAGCGTGGCGACAGGGGGTAAACAGCACCAGCATTTT.

A word on this clonotype: A much larger clone lies one base from this, so it may be a read error. This rearrangement joins TRBV29-1 to TRBJ1-2; D gene uncertain. The V gene's germline CDR1 is SQVTM and CDR2 ANQGSEA. The CDR3 contains 11 residues. The CDR3 nucleotides read TGCAAAACCGACGGCGACTATGGCTACACCTTC. It codes for CKTDGDYGYTF.

This clonotype was detected ten times or more. The chain joins TRBV11-2 to TRBJ2-1; perhaps TRBD2 as D (5 bases). Germline CDR1 is SGHAT and CDR2 is FQNNGV. V was clipped by 5 bases and J by 8 bases, with 10 bases between them. The CDR3 extends over 12 amino acids. The CDR3 DNA follows: TGTGCCAGCAGCCCGTCGGGGTATGAGCAGTTCTTC. Protein sequence: CASSPSGYEQFF.

About this clonotype itself: Lacking the conserved final phenylalanine or tryptophan, this CDR3 likely reflects a read error. The chain recombines TRBV11-3 with TRBJ2-7; no definite D call. Trimming pared 0 bases from V and 2 bases from J, leaving 8 bases between. Per the germline V gene, CDR1 is SGHNT and CDR2 is YENEEA. The CDR3 is 14 residues long. In DNA, the CDR3 is TGTGCCAGCAGCTTAGATACGGAAACCTACGAGCAGTACATT. Amino acids: CASSLDTETYEQYI.

This clonotype has a single count. The conserved phenylalanine or tryptophan is not found at the CDR3 terminus, so this likely reflects a read error. The genes are TRBV20-1 and TRBJ2-1, with a weak D call TRBD2 (5 bases). In germline, CDR1 is DFQATT, CDR2 SNEGSKA (reference sequence). The CDR3 consists of 14 residues. In DNA form, the CDR3 reads TGCACTGCTCAAAGAGGGCCCAGCTACAATGAGCAGTTCTCC. This sequence encodes CTAQRGPSYNEQFS.

Regarding this clonotype: The junction does not match germline at one end; this may be a read error. CDR3 in amino acids: CASSPGTARIF. The CDR3 DNA sequence: TGTGCCAGCAGTCCAGGGACTGCTCGGATCTTC. This rearrangement joins TRBV12-3 or TRBV12-4 to TRBJ1-2; tentatively, D is TRBD1 (5 bases). The CDR3 spans 11 residues.

On this clonotype itself: The junction differs from germline at one of its ends, possibly a read error. This rearrangement joins TRBV11-2 to TRBJ1-6; D remains unclear. This CDR3 comprises 12 residues. The V gene's germline CDR1 is SGHAT and CDR2 FQNNGV. Here the CDR3 reads CASSLLNSPIHF. The CDR3 bases are TGTGCGAGCAGCTTACTGAATTCACCCATCCACTTT.

Details on this clonotype: The junction differs from germline at one of its ends, possibly a read error. V and J are TRBV6-1 and TRBJ1-5; the D gene is possibly TRBD1 (5 bases). The CDR3 extends over 13 amino acids. The V gene's germline CDR1 is MNHNS and CDR2 SASEGT. The DNA for the CDR3 is TGTGCCAGCAGGGGGCGTCTAAGTCAGTCCCAGCATTTT. Translation gives CASRGRLSQSQHF.

Comments on this clonotype: This could be a read error, since a much larger clone is one nucleotide away. This chain uses TRBV20-1 with TRBJ1-5; D is undetermined. Germline loops: CDR1 DFQATT, CDR2 SNEGSKA (reference sequence). The length of the CDR3 is 11 residues. The CDR3: CNAAGNQPQHF. Here the CDR3 DNA reads TGCAATGCAGCGGGCAATCAGCCCCAGCATTTT.

Note on this clonotype: A much larger clone lies a single base off, so this may be a read error. CDR3 protein: CASSEVSAGRLEQYF. In DNA, the CDR3 is TGTGCCAGCAGTGAGGTTAGCGCCGGGAGATTGGAGCAGTACTTC. V gene TRBV6-1 combines with J gene TRBJ2-7, with D possibly TRBD2 on 6 matching bases. Germline values: CDR1 MNHNS, CDR2 SASEGT. This CDR3 comprises 15 residues. Trimming removed 3 bases from V and 7 bases from J, with 19 bases in between.

This clonotype appeared a single time. V gene TRBV5-4 combines with J gene TRBJ2-5; 9 nucleotides match TRBD1. This CDR3 region has 14 residues. Trimming removed 6 bases from V and 10 bases from J; junction bases left unmatched: 13. Germline V gene lookup returns CDR1 SGHNT and CDR2 YYREEE (reference sequence). In DNA form, the CDR3 reads TGTGCCAGCATCGGATTACAGGGGGCGGAAATCCAGTACTTC. It codes for CASIGLQGAEIQYF.

Comments on this clonotype: An end of the junction does not agree with germline; a read error may underlie this. The chain is built from TRBV28 and TRBJ1-6; D is ambiguous. Germline CDR1 and CDR2: MDHEN and SYDVKM. The CDR3 has 13 amino acids. The CDR3 sequence is CASSLDPNSPIQF. The CDR3 DNA is TGTGCCAGCAGTTTAGATCCAAATTCACCCATCCAATTT.

A remark on this clonotype: A junction boundary mismatches the germline segment, possibly from a read error. The chain carries TRBV4-1 and TRBJ2-2; TRBD2 might be the D (6 bases). Per germline, CDR1 MGHRA and CDR2 YSYEKL. This CDR3 is 17 amino acids long. CDR3 in DNA: TGCGTCAGCAGCCCAAGATGGTCGGGAGTTTCTACCGGGGTGCTGTTTTTT. It encodes CVSSPRWSGVSTGVLFF.

To note about this clonotype: A much larger clone differs by one base, so this may be a read error. The V and J genes are TRBV6-1 and TRBJ1-5, with TRBD1 as a possible D gene (6 bases). The germline V gene has CDR1 MNHNS and CDR2 SASEGT. There are 16 residues in the CDR3. Trimming cost V 5 bases and J 2 bases, with 16 bases left between them. The CDR3 here is CASSQDRGAGNQPQHF. The CDR3 DNA is TGTGCCAGCAGTCAAGATCGGGGGGCCGGCAATCAGCCCCAGCATTTT.

This clonotype was detected only once. Possible read error: a much larger clone is one base away. The V call is TRBV6-1, the J call TRBJ1-6, with a possible D match to TRBD1 (6 bases). The germline V and J ends were trimmed by 7 bases and 8 bases, with 12 bases remaining between them. Germline values: CDR1 MNHNS, CDR2 SASEGT. CDR3 length equals 13 residues. The CDR3 DNA follows: TGTGCCAGCATGGAGGGACAATATTCACCCCTCCACTTT. Protein product: CASMEGQYSPLHF.